This T cell receptor (beta chain) comes out of a study of CD8 T cells in ankylosing spondylitis. Regarding the study as a whole: Ankylosing spondylitis blood appeared to carry a characteristic TCR beta motif of roughly eight highly homologous variants.

Points on this clonotype: No antigen is known for it.

The CDR3 spans 16 residues. TCRdb processed the 5' RACE reads anew with MiXCR; each CDR3 protein has one entry. The sample comprises about 450,000 distinct CDR3 sequences, 25% to 30% of which are singletons, and 0.89% rests with the top ten. The chain links TRBV1 to TRBJ2-2; the table's D call of TRBD2 was not tested on the DNA. TRBV1 is an annotated pseudogene. This TCR was sampled from a male donor with ankylosing spondylitis. Sequencing was carried out using blood, either unsorted or a sorted T cell fraction (not recorded which). The CDR3 nucleotides read TGCACCAGCAGCCAAAACCGAGCGGTGAACACCGGGGAGCTGTTTTTT. This sequence encodes CTSSQNRAVNTGELFF.